The clone carrying this TCR beta chain was seen repeatedly, ten times or more. This sample was taken from a study of T-cell memory formation after mild COVID-19. TCRdb re-called the 5' RACE reads through MiXCR, storing one row per CDR3 protein. The table includes around 320,000 distinct CDR3 sequences, less than 20% detected once. Germline CDR1 ENHRY, CDR2 SYGVKD. This CDR3 spans 16 amino acids. Trimming took 6 bases from V and 1 from J; bases not matched to a gene: 2. Sequencing used PBMCs or a T cell subset sorted from them (not recorded which). The TCR was taken from a man younger than 30 who had mild COVID-19 (a few samples of this study predate the infection). Cell type and time point are not known. The chain has TRBV10-3 and TRBJ2-6; TRBD1 aligns across 11 bases. For the CDR3, the DNA is TGTGCCATCAGCGGGACAGGGGGATCTGGGGCCAACGTCCTGACTTTC. Its translation is CAISGTGGSGANVLTF.